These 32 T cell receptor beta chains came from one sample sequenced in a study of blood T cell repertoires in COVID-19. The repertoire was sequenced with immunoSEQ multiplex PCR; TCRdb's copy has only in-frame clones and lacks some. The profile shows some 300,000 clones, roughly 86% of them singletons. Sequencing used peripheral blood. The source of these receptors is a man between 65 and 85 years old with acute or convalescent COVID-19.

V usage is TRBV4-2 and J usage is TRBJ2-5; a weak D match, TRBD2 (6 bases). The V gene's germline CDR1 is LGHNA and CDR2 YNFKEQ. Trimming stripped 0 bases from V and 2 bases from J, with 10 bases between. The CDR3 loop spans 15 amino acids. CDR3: CASSQESGGQETQYF. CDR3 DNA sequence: TGTGCCAGCAGCCAAGAGTCCGGGGGTCAAGAGACCCAGTACTTC.

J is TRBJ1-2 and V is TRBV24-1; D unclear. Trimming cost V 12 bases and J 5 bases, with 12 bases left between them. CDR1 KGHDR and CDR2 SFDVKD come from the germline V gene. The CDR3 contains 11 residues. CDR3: CAAGEGYGYTF. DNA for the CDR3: TGTGCCGCCGGGGAGGGTTATGGCTACACCTTC.

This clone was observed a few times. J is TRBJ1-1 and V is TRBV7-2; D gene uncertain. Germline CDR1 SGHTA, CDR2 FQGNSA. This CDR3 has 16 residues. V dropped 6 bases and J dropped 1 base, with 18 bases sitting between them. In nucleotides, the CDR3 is TGTGCCAGCAGGTCCGGCATGCACAGTACGAACACTGAAGCTTTCTTT. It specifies CASRSGMHSTNTEAFF.

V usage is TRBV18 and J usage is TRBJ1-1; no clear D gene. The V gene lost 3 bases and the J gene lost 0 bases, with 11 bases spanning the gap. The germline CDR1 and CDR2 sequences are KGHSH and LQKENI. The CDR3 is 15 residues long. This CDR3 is CASSPINLMNTEAFF. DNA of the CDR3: TGTGCCAGCTCACCCATAAACCTAATGAACACTGAAGCTTTCTTT.

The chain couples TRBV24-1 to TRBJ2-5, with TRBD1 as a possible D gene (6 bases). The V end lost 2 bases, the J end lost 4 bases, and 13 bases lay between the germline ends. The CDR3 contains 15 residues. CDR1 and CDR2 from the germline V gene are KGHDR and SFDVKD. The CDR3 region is CATSDSRGAGETQYF. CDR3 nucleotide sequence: TGTGCCACCAGTGATTCCAGGGGAGCAGGAGAGACCCAGTACTTC.

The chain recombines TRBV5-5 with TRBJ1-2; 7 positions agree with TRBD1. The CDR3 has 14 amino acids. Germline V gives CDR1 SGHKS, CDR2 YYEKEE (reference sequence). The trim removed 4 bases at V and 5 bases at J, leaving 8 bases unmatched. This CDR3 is CASSPRTGIYGYTF. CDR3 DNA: TGTGCCAGCAGCCCGAGGACAGGAATTTATGGCTACACCTTC.

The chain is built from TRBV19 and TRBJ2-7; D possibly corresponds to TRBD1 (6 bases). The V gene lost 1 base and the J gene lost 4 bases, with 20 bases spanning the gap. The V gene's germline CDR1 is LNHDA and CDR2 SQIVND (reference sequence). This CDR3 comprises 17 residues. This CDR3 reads CASSIAHGTNSGYEQYF. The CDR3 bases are TGTGCCAGTAGTATAGCCCACGGGACAAACTCGGGATACGAGCAGTACTTC.

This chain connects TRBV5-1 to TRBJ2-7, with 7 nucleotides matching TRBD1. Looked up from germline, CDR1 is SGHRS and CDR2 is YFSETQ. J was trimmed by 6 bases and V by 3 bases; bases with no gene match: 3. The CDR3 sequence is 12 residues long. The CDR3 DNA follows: TGCGCCAGCAGCTCGACAGGGATCGAGCAGTACTTC. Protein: CASSSTGIEQYF.

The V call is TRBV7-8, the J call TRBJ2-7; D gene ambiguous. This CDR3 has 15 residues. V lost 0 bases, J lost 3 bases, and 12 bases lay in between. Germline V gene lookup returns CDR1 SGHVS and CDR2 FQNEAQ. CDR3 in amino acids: CASSLALHYGYEQYF. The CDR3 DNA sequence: TGTGCCAGCAGCTTAGCGCTTCATTACGGCTACGAGCAGTACTTC. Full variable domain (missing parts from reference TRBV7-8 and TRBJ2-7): GAGVSQSPRYKVAKRGQDVALRCDPISGHVSLFWYQQALGQGPEFLTYFQNEAQLDKSGLPSDRFFAERPEGSVSTLKIQRTQQEDSAVYLCASSLALHYGYEQYFGPGTRLTVT.

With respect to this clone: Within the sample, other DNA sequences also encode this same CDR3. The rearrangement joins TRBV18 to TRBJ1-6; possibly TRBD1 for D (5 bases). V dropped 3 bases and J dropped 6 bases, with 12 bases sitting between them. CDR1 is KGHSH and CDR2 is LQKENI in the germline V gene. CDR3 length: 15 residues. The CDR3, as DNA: TGTGCCAGCTCACCTTCCACCGGGGGTAATTCACCCCTCCACTTT. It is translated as CASSPSTGGNSPLHF.

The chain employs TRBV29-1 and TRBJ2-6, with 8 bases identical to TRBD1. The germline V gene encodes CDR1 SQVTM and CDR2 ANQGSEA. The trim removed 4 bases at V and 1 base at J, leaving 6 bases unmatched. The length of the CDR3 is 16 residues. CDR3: CSVGDRGWSGANVLTF. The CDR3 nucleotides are TGCAGCGTTGGTGACAGGGGTTGGTCTGGGGCCAACGTCCTGACTTTC.

The CDR3 DNA follows: TGTGCCAGCAGCCAAGAACGACAGGGCGGTTCACCCCTCCACTTT. Its translation is CASSQERQGGSPLHF. The chain recombines TRBV4-2 with TRBJ1-6; 7 bases fit TRBD1. Germline V gene lookup returns CDR1 LGHNA and CDR2 YNFKEQ. The junction had 5 bases not matched to a gene; V was cut back by 0 bases and J by 9 bases. The CDR3 contains 15 residues.

The CDR3 sequence: CASGRDRVETQYF. CDR3 nucleotides: TGTGCCAGCGGCCGGGACAGGGTGGAGACCCAGTACTTC. This chain uses TRBV6-6 with TRBJ2-5, with 9 bases aligning to TRBD1. This CDR3 spans 13 amino acids. V was pared by 8 bases and J by 5 bases, with 6 bases of the junction left unmatched. Germline CDR1 reads MNHNY; CDR2 reads SVGAGI (reference sequence).

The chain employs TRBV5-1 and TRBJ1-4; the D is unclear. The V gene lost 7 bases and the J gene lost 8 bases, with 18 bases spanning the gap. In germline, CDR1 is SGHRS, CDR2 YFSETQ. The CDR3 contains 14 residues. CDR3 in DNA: TGCGCCAGCCGGGGTCGGGGAGAGGGCGAAAAACTGTTTTTT. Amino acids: CASRGRGEGEKLFF.

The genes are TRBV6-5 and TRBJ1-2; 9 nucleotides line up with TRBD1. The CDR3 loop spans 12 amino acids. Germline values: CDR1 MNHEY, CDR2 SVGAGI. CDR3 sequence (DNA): TGTGCGGTACAGGGGGCTGGCGATGGCTACACCTTC. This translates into CAVQGAGDGYTF.

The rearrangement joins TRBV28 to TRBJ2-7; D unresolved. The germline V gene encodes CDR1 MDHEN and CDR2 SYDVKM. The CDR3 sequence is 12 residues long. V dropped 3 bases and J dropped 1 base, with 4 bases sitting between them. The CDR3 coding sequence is TGTGCCAGCAGTTTTCTGTCCTACGAGCAGTACTTC. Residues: CASSFLSYEQYF.

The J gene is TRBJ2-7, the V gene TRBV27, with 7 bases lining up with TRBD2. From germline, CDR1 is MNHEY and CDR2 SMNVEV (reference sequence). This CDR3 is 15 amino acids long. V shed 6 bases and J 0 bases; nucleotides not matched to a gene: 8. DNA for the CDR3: TGTGCCAGCAGGGGGGGGACGGGCAGCTCCTACGAGCAGTACTTC. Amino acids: CASRGGTGSSYEQYF.

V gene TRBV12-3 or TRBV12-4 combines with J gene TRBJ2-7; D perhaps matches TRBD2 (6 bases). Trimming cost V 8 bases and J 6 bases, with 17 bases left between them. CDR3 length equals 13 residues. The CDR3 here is CASRSGRNFEQYF. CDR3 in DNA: TGTGCCAGCCGGTCCGGGAGAAACTTCGAGCAGTACTTC.

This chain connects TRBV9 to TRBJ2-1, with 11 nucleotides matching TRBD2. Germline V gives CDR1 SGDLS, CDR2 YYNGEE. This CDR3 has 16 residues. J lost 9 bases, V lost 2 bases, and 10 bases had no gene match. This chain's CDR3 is CASSVSGGARSGEQFF. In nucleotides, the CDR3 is TGTGCCAGCAGCGTTAGCGGGGGGGCTAGGTCCGGTGAGCAGTTCTTC. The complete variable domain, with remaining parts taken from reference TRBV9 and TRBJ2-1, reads DSGVTQTPKHLITATGQRVTLRCSPRSGDLSVYWYQQSLDQGLQFLIQYYNGEERAKGNILERFSAQQFPDLHSELNLSSLELGDSALYFCASSVSGGARSGEQFFGPGTRLTVL.

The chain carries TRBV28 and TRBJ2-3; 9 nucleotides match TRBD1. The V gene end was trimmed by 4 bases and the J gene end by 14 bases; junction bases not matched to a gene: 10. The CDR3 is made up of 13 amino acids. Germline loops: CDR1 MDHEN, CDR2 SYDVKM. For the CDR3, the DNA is TGTGCCAGCAGTTGGACAGGGGTGGGGGGTCTGTATTTT. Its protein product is CASSWTGVGGLYF.

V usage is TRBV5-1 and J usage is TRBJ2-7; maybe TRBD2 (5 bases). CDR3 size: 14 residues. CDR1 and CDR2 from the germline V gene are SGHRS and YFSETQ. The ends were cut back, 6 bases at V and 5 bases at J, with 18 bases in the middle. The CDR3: CASKLGVGVDEQYF. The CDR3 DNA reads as TGCGCCAGCAAACTTGGTGTCGGGGTGGACGAGCAGTACTTC.

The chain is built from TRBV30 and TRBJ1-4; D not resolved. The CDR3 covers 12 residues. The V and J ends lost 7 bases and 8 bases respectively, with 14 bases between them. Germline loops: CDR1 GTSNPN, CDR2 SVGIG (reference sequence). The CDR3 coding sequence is TGTGCCTACCACCGGGTTGGCGAAAAACTGTTTTTT. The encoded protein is CAYHRVGEKLFF.

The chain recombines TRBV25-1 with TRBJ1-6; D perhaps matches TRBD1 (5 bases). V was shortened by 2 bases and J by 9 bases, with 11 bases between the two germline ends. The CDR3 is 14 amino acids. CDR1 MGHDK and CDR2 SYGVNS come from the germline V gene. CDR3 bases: TGTGCCAGCAGTGAAGTAGGGGTCGGTTCACCCCTCCACTTT. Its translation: CASSEVGVGSPLHF.

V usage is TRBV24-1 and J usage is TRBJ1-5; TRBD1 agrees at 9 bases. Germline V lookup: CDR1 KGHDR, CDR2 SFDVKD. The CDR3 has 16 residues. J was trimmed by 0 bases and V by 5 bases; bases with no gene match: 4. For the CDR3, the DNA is TGTGCCACCAGTGCCCACAGGGGGCGTAGCAATCAGCCCCAGCATTTT. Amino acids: CATSAHRGRSNQPQHF.

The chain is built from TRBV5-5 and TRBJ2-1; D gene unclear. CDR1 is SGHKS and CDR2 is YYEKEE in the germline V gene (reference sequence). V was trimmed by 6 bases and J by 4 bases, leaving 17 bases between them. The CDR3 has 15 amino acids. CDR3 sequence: CASTPSPTDYNEQFF. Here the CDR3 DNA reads TGTGCCAGCACCCCGTCTCCCACAGATTACAATGAGCAGTTCTTC.

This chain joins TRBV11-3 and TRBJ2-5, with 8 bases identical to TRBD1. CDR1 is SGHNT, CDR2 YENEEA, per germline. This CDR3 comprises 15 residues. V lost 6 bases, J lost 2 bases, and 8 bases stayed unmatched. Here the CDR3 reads CASSQGQGEQETQYF. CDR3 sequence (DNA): TGTGCCAGCAGTCAAGGACAGGGAGAACAAGAGACCCAGTACTTC.

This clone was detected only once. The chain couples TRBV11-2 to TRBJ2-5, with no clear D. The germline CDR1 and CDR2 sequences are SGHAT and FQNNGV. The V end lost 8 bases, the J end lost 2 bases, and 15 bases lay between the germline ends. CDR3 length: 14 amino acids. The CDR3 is CASLDKSSQETQYF. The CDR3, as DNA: TGTGCCAGCCTCGATAAAAGCTCGCAAGAGACCCAGTACTTC.

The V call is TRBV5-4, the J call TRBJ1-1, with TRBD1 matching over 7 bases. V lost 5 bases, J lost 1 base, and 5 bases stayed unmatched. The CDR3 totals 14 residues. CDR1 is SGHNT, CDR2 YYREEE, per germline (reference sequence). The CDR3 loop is CASSFDRANTEAFF. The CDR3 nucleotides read TGTGCCAGCAGTTTTGACAGGGCGAACACTGAAGCTTTCTTT.

The CDR3 sequence is CASSLSPITTTSQFF. Here the CDR3 DNA reads TGTGCCAGCAGTTTATCCCCAATAACGACTACCTCGCAGTTCTTC. V gene TRBV27 combines with J gene TRBJ2-1; a weak D match, TRBD2 (5 bases). This CDR3 contains 15 residues. Germline CDR1 is MNHEY and CDR2 is SMNVEV (reference sequence). Between the trimmed V and J ends, which lost 0 bases and 12 bases, there was a span of 18 bases.

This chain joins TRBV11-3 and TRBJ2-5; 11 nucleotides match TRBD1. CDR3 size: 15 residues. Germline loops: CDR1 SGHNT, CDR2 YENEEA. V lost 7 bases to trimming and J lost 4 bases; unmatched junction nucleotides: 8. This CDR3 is CASMDRGLSGETQYF. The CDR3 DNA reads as TGTGCCAGCATGGACAGGGGGCTGTCCGGAGAGACCCAGTACTTC. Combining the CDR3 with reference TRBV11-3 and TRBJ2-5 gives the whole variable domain EAGVVQSPRYKIIEKKQPVAFWCNPISGHNTLYWYLQNLGQGPELLIRYENEEAVDDSQLPKDRFSAERLKGVDSTLKIQPAELGDSAVYLCASMDRGLSGETQYFGPGTRLLVL.

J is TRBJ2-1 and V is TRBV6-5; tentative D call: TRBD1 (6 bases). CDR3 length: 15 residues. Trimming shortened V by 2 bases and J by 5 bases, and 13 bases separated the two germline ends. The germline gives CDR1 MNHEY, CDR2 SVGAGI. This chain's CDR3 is CASSYITGYHNEQFF. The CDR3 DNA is TGTGCCAGCAGTTACATAACAGGGTATCACAATGAGCAGTTCTTC.

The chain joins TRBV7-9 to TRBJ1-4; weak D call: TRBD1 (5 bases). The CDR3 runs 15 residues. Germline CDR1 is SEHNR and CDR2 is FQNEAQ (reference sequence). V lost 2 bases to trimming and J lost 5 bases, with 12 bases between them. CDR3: CASSLSSGGNEKLFF. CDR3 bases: TGTGCCAGCAGCTTATCATCGGGGGGGAATGAAAAACTGTTTTTT.